Below, 20 T cell receptor beta chains from the same sample are listed, as sequenced in a study of cytomegalovirus exposure and HLA in healthy donors. The PCR ran on 60 Vbeta and 13 Jbeta primers. Sequenced by immunoSEQ multiplex PCR; TCRdb stores in-frame clones only, minus some. The profile shows some 110,000 clones, 70% to 85% of them singletons. Sequenced input: PBMCs. The receptor source for this set is a boy between 5 and 17 years old in good health and CMV-seronegative.

The genes are TRBV6-6 and TRBJ2-3; 8 nucleotides match TRBD1. The junction had 6 bases not matched to a gene; V was cut back by 7 bases and J by 0 bases. The CDR3 is 15 residues long. CDR1 is MNHNY, CDR2 SVGAGI, per germline (reference sequence). The CDR3 reads CASIRDRPSTDTQYF. The CDR3 nucleotides are TGTGCCAGCATCAGGGACAGGCCCAGCACAGATACGCAGTATTTT.

CDR3 in DNA: TGTGCCAGCAGCTTGAGCGGGGCCCTAGAGACCCAGTACTTC. Translated: CASSLSGALETQYF. The chain carries TRBV5-4 and TRBJ2-5; 7 nucleotides match TRBD2. Trimming at V came to 1 base and at J to 4 bases, leaving 4 bases not matched to a gene. Germline CDR1 SGHNT, CDR2 YYREEE (reference sequence). The CDR3 has 14 residues.

The chain has TRBV19 and TRBJ1-1; D is uncertain. In germline, CDR1 is LNHDA, CDR2 SQIVND (reference sequence). The CDR3 is 14 amino acids. V shed 8 bases and J shed 1 base, with 14 bases lying between them. The CDR3 DNA follows: TGTGCCAGTTGGGAGGAGAAAGGGAACACTGAAGCTTTCTTT. Translated, it gives CASWEEKGNTEAFF.

About this clone itself: The germline gene is not matched at one end of the junction; a read error may be the cause. The V and J genes are TRBV30 and TRBJ2-3; D unresolved. Germline values: CDR1 GTSNPN, CDR2 SVGIG (reference sequence). This CDR3 region has 13 residues. The CDR3 reads CAWSVVLITELRF. The CDR3 DNA follows: TGTGCCTGGAGTGTAGTTCTTATTACCGAACTAAGATTT.

The V gene is TRBV2, the J gene TRBJ2-3, with D possibly TRBD1 on 5 matching bases. The CDR3 extends over 15 amino acids. With 6 bases removed from V and 0 bases from J, the gap between germline ends came to 13 bases. CDR1 and CDR2 from the germline V gene are SNHLY and FYNNEI. This CDR3 is CASRYDRTSTDTQYF. CDR3 nucleotides: TGTGCCAGCAGGTACGACAGAACTAGCACAGATACGCAGTATTTT.

This chain connects TRBV5-4 to TRBJ1-3; D possibly corresponds to TRBD1 (5 bases). CDR1 is SGHNT, CDR2 YYREEE, per germline (reference sequence). The CDR3 loop spans 14 amino acids. The V end lost 4 bases, the J end lost 5 bases, and 13 bases lay between the germline ends. CDR3 amino acids: CASSVGQGRNTIYF. The CDR3 DNA is TGTGCCAGCAGCGTCGGGCAGGGAAGAAACACCATATATTTT.

The J gene is TRBJ2-1, the V gene TRBV6-5; 9 nucleotides align to TRBD2. The V gene end was trimmed by 6 bases and the J gene end by 4 bases; junction bases not matched to a gene: 7. The CDR3 totals 15 residues. Germline V gene sequence: CDR1 MNHEY, CDR2 SVGAGI. This CDR3 reads CASRPIAGAYNEQFF. CDR3 DNA sequence: TGTGCCAGCAGGCCCATAGCGGGGGCGTACAATGAGCAGTTCTTC.

This clone was picked up a small number of times. The junction differs from germline at one of its ends, possibly a read error. V is TRBV2 and J is TRBJ2-7, with TRBD2 matching over 10 bases. The CDR3 has 15 residues. CDR1 and CDR2 from the germline V gene are SNHLY and FYNNEI. The CDR3 DNA sequence: TGTGCCAGCACTGAACAACTAGCGGGACCCTACGAGCAGTACTTC. Amino acids: CASTEQLAGPYEQYF.

The rearrangement joins TRBV30 to TRBJ1-1; D is uncertain. Germline V gene lookup returns CDR1 GTSNPN and CDR2 SVGIG (reference sequence). The CDR3 is 13 amino acids. Trimming pared 2 bases from V and 0 bases from J, leaving 7 bases between. CDR3 bases: TGTGCCTGGAGTAGTCAGATGAACACTGAAGCTTTCTTT. Translating gives CAWSSQMNTEAFF.

This clone was counted only a few times. The V gene is TRBV9, the J gene TRBJ2-3, with 7 positions matching TRBD1. CDR1 and CDR2 (germline): SGDLS, YYNGEE. This CDR3 has 16 amino acids. With 4 bases clipped from V and 5 bases from J, the junction kept 13 bases outside the gene matches. The CDR3 sequence: CASSPRQGEFGDTQYF. The CDR3, as DNA: TGTGCCAGCAGCCCGCGACAGGGAGAGTTTGGAGATACGCAGTATTTT.

J is TRBJ1-1 and V is TRBV7-8; D call uncertain. This CDR3 is built from 15 residues. V lost 5 bases and J 4 bases, leaving 17 bases between the germline ends. Per the germline V gene, CDR1 is SGHVS and CDR2 is FQNEAQ. The CDR3 bases are TGTGCCAGCAGCCTACCGCAGAAAGCTAGCACTGAAGCTTTCTTT. Protein: CASSLPQKASTEAFF.

V is TRBV30 and J is TRBJ1-6, with TRBD1 as a possible D gene (5 bases). This CDR3 comprises 16 residues. Germline assignment: CDR1 GTSNPN and CDR2 SVGIG (reference sequence). V was clipped by 0 bases and J by 11 bases, with 20 bases between them. The CDR3 DNA follows: TGTGCCTGGAGTGTAAACCCCAGGGCAAAGGGGACACCCCTCCACTTT. Translation gives CAWSVNPRAKGTPLHF.

The chain combines TRBV6-5 with TRBJ1-1, with D unresolved. CDR1 and CDR2 (germline): MNHEY, SVGAGI. This CDR3 spans 14 amino acids. Deletions cut 7 bases from V and 4 bases from J, with 16 bases between. This CDR3 reads CASTPQPLATEAFF. CDR3 sequence (DNA): TGTGCCAGCACCCCCCAACCGTTGGCCACTGAAGCTTTCTTT.

CDR3 coding DNA: TGTGCCAGCAGCGAGAGAACCGGACAGACCTATGGCTACACCTTC. Translation: CASSERTGQTYGYTF. The chain carries TRBV9 and TRBJ1-2; TRBD1 is a possible D gene (6 bases). The CDR3 consists of 15 residues. The ends were cut back, 3 bases at V and 4 bases at J, with 16 bases in the middle. Germline-derived CDR1 and CDR2 are SGDLS and YYNGEE.

The chain links TRBV18 to TRBJ2-7; TRBD2 aligns across 7 bases. The trim removed 4 bases at V and 4 bases at J, leaving 10 bases unmatched. In germline, CDR1 is KGHSH, CDR2 LQKENI. The CDR3 has 15 amino acids. The CDR3 region is CASSRYTGGVYEQYF. For the CDR3, the DNA is TGTGCCAGCTCACGCTACACGGGAGGAGTTTACGAGCAGTACTTC.

The genes are TRBV7-2 and TRBJ2-2; 7 nucleotides agree with TRBD2. Germline CDR1 and CDR2: SGHTA and FQGNSA. CDR3 length: 17 residues. The V gene end was trimmed by 4 bases and the J gene end by 5 bases; junction bases not matched to a gene: 13. CDR3 sequence reads: CASSSLLGGSYTGELFF. The DNA of the CDR3 is TGTGCCAGCAGCTCCTTACTGGGCGGGAGTTATACCGGGGAGCTGTTTTTT.

The chain joins TRBV5-1 to TRBJ2-6, with TRBD2 identical over 11 bases. This CDR3 contains 21 residues. V lost 4 bases to trimming and J lost 2 bases; unmatched junction nucleotides: 17. Germline V CDR1 and CDR2: SGHRS, YFSETQ. The CDR3 DNA sequence: TGCGCCAGCAGCCGACATTACAGGGTAACTAGCGGGAGAACTGGGGCCAACGTCCTGACTTTC. Protein product: CASSRHYRVTSGRTGANVLTF. The full variable domain, in which reference TRBV5-1 and TRBJ2-6 provide the parts outside the CDR3, is KAGVTQTPRYLIKTRGQQVTLSCSPISGHRSVSWYQQTPGQGLQFLFEYFSETQRNKGNFPGRFSGRQFSNSRSEMNVSTLELGDSALYLCASSRHYRVTSGRTGANVLTFGAGSRLTVL.

In this sample, this clone turned up many times. The rearrangement links TRBV9 to TRBJ2-1, with 7 bases lining up with TRBD2. CDR1 and CDR2 from the germline V gene are SGDLS and YYNGEE. The CDR3 has 15 residues. V trimming: 4 bases; J trimming: 3 bases; junction bases outside the gene matches: 7. CDR3 sequence (DNA): TGTGCCAGCAGCCCCCGGGAGGAGTTCTACAATGAGCAGTTCTTC. This gives the protein CASSPREEFYNEQFF.

The V gene is TRBV11-2, the J gene TRBJ2-7, with 7 nucleotides matching TRBD2. CDR1 and CDR2 from the germline V gene are SGHAT and FQNNGV. CDR3 length equals 15 residues. V shed 7 bases, J shed 2 bases, and the junction held 11 bases outside the gene matches. CDR3 region: CASIKQRGPTYEQYF. Written as DNA, the CDR3 is TGTGCCAGCATCAAACAGCGGGGCCCCACCTACGAGCAGTACTTC.

This clone occurred a few times. V and J are TRBV28 and TRBJ1-2, with 7 positions matching TRBD1. The CDR3 loop spans 16 amino acids. Per the germline V gene, CDR1 is MDHEN and CDR2 is SYDVKM. J lost 4 bases, V lost 3 bases, and 11 bases had no gene match. CDR3 amino acids: CASSFSYTGAFYGYTF. For the CDR3, the DNA is TGTGCCAGCAGTTTTTCATATACAGGGGCCTTCTATGGCTACACCTTC.